This TCR beta chain was captured by sequencing in a study of blood T cell repertoires in COVID-19. Profiled with immunoSEQ multiplex PCR; TCRdb holds only in-frame clones, not every one. This table holds about 360,000 clones, about 87% found once. From germline, CDR1 is SQVTM and CDR2 ANQGSEA. The CDR3 totals 11 residues. Trimming stripped 6 bases from V and 4 bases from J, with 9 bases between. This sequence joins TRBV29-1 and TRBJ1-1; D perhaps matches TRBD1 (6 bases). The TCR sequence derives from a young man who had recovered from COVID-19. Sequencing used PBMCs or T cells enriched from blood (not recorded which). CDR3 sequence reads: CSVQGTTEAFF. The CDR3 DNA reads as TGCAGCGTGCAGGGGACCACTGAAGCTTTCTTT.